A selection of T cell receptor beta chains follows, all from one sample in a study of metastatic and nonmetastatic thyroid tumors. TCRdb re-analyzed the PCR reads through MiXCR. The data show approximately 16,000 clones, with approximately 31% seen just once and roughly 10% held by the top ten. Input material: blood. Receptor source: a female donor with papillary thyroid cancer or a benign thyroid nodule (not recorded which). Some clones in this sample may be carry-over from other donors' samples. The CDR3 runs from the conserved cysteine through the conserved F or W. D genes are given only for firm matches. Not all rows give a size; the values are once, few, many and, for expanded clones, a class.

j_call	d_call	v_call	clone_size	cdr3_aa	cdr3_nt
TRBJ2-1	TRBD2	TRBV10-3	medium-sized	CAISASGGFEQFF	TGTGCCATCAGTGCTAGCGGGGGGTTTGAGCAGTTCTTC
TRBJ1-1	.	TRBV29-1	many	CSVVDRRTEAFF	TGCAGCGTTGTCGACAGGCGTACTGAAGCTTTCTTT
TRBJ2-3	.	TRBV7-8	many	CASSLARGGSPTDTQYF	TGTGCCAGCAGCTTAGCGAGGGGCGGTTCCCCCACAGATACGCAGTATTTT
TRBJ2-7	.	TRBV7-2	.	CASSRTDSYEQYF	TGTGCCAGCAGCAGGACAGACTCCTACGAGCAGTACTTC
TRBJ2-7	.	TRBV7-9	.	CASSGRDSRGEQYF	TGTGCCAGCAGCGGGCGGGACTCACGGGGCGAGCAGTACTTC
TRBJ2-7	TRBD1	TRBV7-9	.	CASSSGQGSEQYF	TGTGCCAGCAGCTCGGGACAGGGCTCCGAGCAGTACTTC
TRBJ2-5	.	TRBV3-1	many	CASSQPQPGNTNRGTQYF	TGTGCCAGCAGCCAACCCCAACCAGGCAACACGAATCGGGGGACCCAGTACTTC
TRBJ2-5	.	TRBV6-5	medium-sized	CASSYSQIQETQYF	TGTGCCAGCAGTTACTCGCAGATACAAGAGACCCAGTACTTC
TRBJ2-7	TRBD1	TRBV20-1	few	CSARDIRAGGVQYF	TGCAGTGCTAGAGATATACGGGCAGGGGGTGTGCAGTACTTC
TRBJ1-6	.	TRBV6-1	.	CASSPHPADGNSPLHF	TGTGCCAGCAGTCCACACCCGGCCGATGGTAATTCACCCCTCCACTTT
TRBJ2-7	TRBD1	TRBV6-6	few	CASGYGTVSYEQYF	TGTGCCAGCGGTTACGGGACAGTCTCCTACGAGCAGTACTTC
TRBJ2-1	.	TRBV5-1	.	CASSNSGWLVGEQFF	TGCGCCAGCAGCAACTCGGGGTGGCTTGTGGGGGAGCAGTTCTTC
TRBJ1-5	.	TRBV28	medium-sized	CASRVSNQPQHF	TGTGCCAGCAGGGTTAGCAATCAGCCCCAGCATTTT
TRBJ2-3	.	TRBV25-1	.	CASSYRVTDTQYF	TGTGCCAGCAGTTACAGGGTAACAGATACGCAGTATTTT
TRBJ1-1	.	TRBV7-6	many	CASSLAPNTEAFF	TGTGCCAGCAGCTTAGCCCCGAACACTGAAGCTTTCTTT
TRBJ2-5	.	TRBV20-1	.	CSLSLRGVAETQYF	TGCAGTCTTTCACTACGCGGGGTGGCAGAGACCCAGTACTTC
TRBJ2-7	.	TRBV5-1	.	CASSSGADEQYF	TGCGCCAGCAGCTCGGGCGCGGACGAGCAGTACTTC
TRBJ2-7	.	TRBV30	medium-sized	CAQSRDTTYEQYF	TGTGCCCAAAGTAGGGACACTACCTACGAGCAGTACTTC
TRBJ2-7	.	TRBV6-4	medium-sized	CASSDSRGSEQYF	TGTGCCAGCAGTGACTCCCGGGGGTCCGAGCAGTACTTC
TRBJ2-7	.	TRBV5-1	medium-sized	CASSSRASQSYEQYF	TGCGCCAGCAGCTCCCGGGCCTCTCAATCCTACGAGCAGTACTTC
TRBJ2-1	TRBD2	TRBV6-4	few	CASSGTSGAYNEQFF	TGTGCCAGCAGTGGGACTAGCGGGGCCTACAATGAGCAGTTCTTC
TRBJ1-2	.	TRBV6-1	few	CASSRSDRASVDGYTF	TGTGCCAGCAGTCGAAGTGATAGGGCTTCGGTCGATGGCTACACCTTC
TRBJ1-2	TRBD1	TRBV30	few	CAFDPGQGHGYTF	TGTGCCTTCGATCCGGGACAGGGACATGGCTACACCTTC
TRBJ2-2	.	TRBV28	medium-sized	CASLGANTGELFF	TGTGCCAGCCTCGGCGCGAACACCGGGGAGCTGTTTTTT